This TCR beta chain was obtained from a study of graft-versus-host responses after intestinal transplantation. Study information: Every one of the recipients received anti-thymocyte globulin induction and afterwards took tacrolimus and steroids for around 3 years.

Findings of the study overall: Among recipient marrow samples, GvH clones were found; some appeared first in ileum or blood. Within allografts, high graft-versus-host to host-versus-graft clonal ratios were seen among patients with graft-donor T cell macrochimerism. Peak levels of circulating GvH clones tracked with early post-transplant HvG declines.

A note on this clone: Antigen: not known.

Repertoires were generated with immunoSEQ multiplex PCR, while TCRdb's copy carries only in-frame clones and drops some. This table holds tens of thousands of clones, roughly 90% found once. This receptor was obtained from a human donor who received an intestinal transplant. Sequenced material: unstimulated CD8+ T cells sorted from spleen or lymph node cells, taken before intestinal transplant.

This CDR3 reads CSVGWAGPNQNTEAFF. The CDR3 DNA sequence: TGCAGCGTTGGGTGGGCAGGGCCTAATCAGAACACTGAAGCTTTCTTT. The rearrangement links TRBV29-1 to TRBJ1-1; the D gene is possibly TRBD1 (5 bases). Trimming pared 4 bases from V and 1 base from J, leaving 19 bases between. The CDR3 consists of 16 residues. Germline CDR1 SQVTM, CDR2 ANQGSEA. Variable domain in full (rest from reference TRBV29-1 and TRBJ1-1): SAVISQKPSRDICQRGTSLTIQCQVDSQVTMMFWYRQQPGQSLTLIATANQGSEATYESGFVIDKFPISRPNLTFSTLTVSNMSPEDSSIYLCSVGWAGPNQNTEAFFGQGTRLTVV.